The clone carrying this TCR beta chain was picked up many times. The data were taken from a study of T-cell reconstitution after alpha-beta-depleted transplantation in children. The germline V gene has CDR1 DFQATT and CDR2 SNEGSKA (reference sequence). With 3 bases clipped from V and 7 bases from J, the junction kept 3 bases outside the gene matches. This CDR3 spans 13 amino acids. Unique molecular identifiers were used in preparing the TCRbeta library. TCRdb analysed the PCR reads with MiXCR anew, one entry per CDR3 protein. The sample holds 350,000 to 400,000 distinct CDR3 sequences, 13% seen once. The chain is built from TRBV20-1 and TRBJ1-4; 9 bases agree with TRBD1. This material consisted of PBMCs, taken from the stem cell graft. This TCR was sampled from a human donor who donated a stem cell graft to a child with Fanconi anemia. The CDR3 region is CSARDRGIEKLFF. CDR3 nucleotides: TGCAGTGCTAGGGACAGGGGAATTGAAAAACTGTTTTTT.